The 24 T cell receptor beta chains below all came from one sample that was sequenced in a study of spatial heterogeneity in lung cancer. General study points: Tumor mutation count correlated with how many alpha and beta TCRs expanded intratumorally.

No antigen has been identified for these receptors. The time point was: sample taken at primary tumor resection. Via MiXCR, TCRdb re-called the 5' RACE reads, giving one row per CDR3 protein. The sample lists about 10,000 distinct CDR3 sequences; 12% were seen once. This specimen consisted of lung tumor tissue, obtained at surgery. The receptors derive from a male donor with early-stage non-small cell lung cancer.

A few counts support this clonotype. Found in a library prepared for alpha chains, this beta chain is an off-target read, and its abundance has little meaning. The chain uses TRBV11-2 and TRBJ2-1, with D unresolved. The germline V gene has CDR1 SGHAT and CDR2 FQNNGV. The germline V and J ends were trimmed by 1 base and 3 bases, with 7 bases remaining between them. The CDR3 runs 14 residues. CDR3 in amino acids: CASSLVGSYNEQFF. In DNA form, the CDR3 reads TGTGCCAGCAGCTTAGTTGGTAGCTACAATGAGCAGTTCTTC.

In this sample, this clonotype turned up many times. Since it is a stray read in a library aimed at alpha chains, this beta chain has a size that is not meaningful. The chain employs TRBV9 and TRBJ2-1, with D possibly TRBD1 on 6 matching bases. CDR1 is SGDLS and CDR2 is YYNGEE in the germline V gene. The CDR3 length is 11 residues. Trimming left V 5 bases short and J 10 bases short, with 10 bases between. This chain's CDR3 is CASSGGREQFF. CDR3 DNA sequence: TGTGCCAGCAGTGGGGGCAGGGAGCAGTTCTTC.

This clonotype was counted ten times or more. This beta chain is an off-target read within a library intended for alpha chains, so its frequency means little. V is TRBV3-1 and J is TRBJ2-4; 10 bases map to TRBD1. With V trimmed by 4 bases and J by 10 bases, 7 bases remained unmatched. From germline, CDR1 is LGHDT and CDR2 YNNKEL (reference sequence). The CDR3 has 14 amino acids. The DNA for the CDR3 is TGTGCCAGCAGCCTGGGACAGGGGCTTGGTATTCAGTACTTC. Residues: CASSLGQGLGIQYF.

This clonotype was detected ten times or more. This beta chain is an unintended read in a library built for alpha chains; its size means little. This chain uses TRBV5-5 with TRBJ2-3; TRBD2 matches at 9 bases. CDR1 is SGHKS and CDR2 is YYEKEE in the germline V gene (reference sequence). J gave up 6 bases and V 3 bases, and 11 bases lay outside the gene matches. CDR3 length: 16 residues. CDR3 in DNA: TGTGCCAGCAGCTCGCTGGTGGCGGGAGGGGGGGATACGCAGTATTTT. It specifies CASSSLVAGGGDTQYF.

This clonotype was observed many times. This beta chain was picked up by a library intended for alpha chains and is off target, so its count carries little meaning. The V and J genes are TRBV7-2 and TRBJ2-1; 10 bases agree with TRBD1. CDR1 is SGHTA and CDR2 is FQGNSA in the germline V gene. This CDR3 is 17 amino acids long. The junction had 10 bases not matched to a gene; V was cut back by 2 bases and J by 6 bases. The CDR3 DNA sequence: TGTGCCAGCAGCTTATTAGCCGGGACAGGGGCAAGCAATGAGCAGTTCTTC. Translation gives CASSLLAGTGASNEQFF.

Comments on this clonotype: In a library made to pick up alpha chains, this beta chain is a stray read with a size that means little. The chain employs TRBV4-2 and TRBJ1-2, with no clear D. Germline V gene data show CDR1 as LGHNA and CDR2 as YNFKEQ. The germline V and J ends were trimmed by 0 bases and 3 bases, with 8 bases remaining between them. This CDR3 region has 14 residues. The CDR3 here is CASSQDFGDYGYTF. The CDR3 DNA sequence: TGTGCCAGCAGCCAAGATTTTGGGGACTATGGCTACACCTTC.

On this clonotype: Within a library made for alpha chains, this beta chain is off target, and its count is uninformative. The chain is built from TRBV20-1 and TRBJ2-1; D may match TRBD1 or TRBD2 (5 bases each). V gave up 6 bases and J gave up 0 bases, with 21 bases separating them. From germline, CDR1 is DFQATT and CDR2 SNEGSKA (reference sequence). This CDR3 is 17 amino acids long. The CDR3 bases are TGCAGTGCCGTTCTTTCAAGAGGGACCAGCTCCTACAATGAGCAGTTCTTC. Protein: CSAVLSRGTSSYNEQFF.

In this sample, this clonotype turned up many times. Little can be read into the size of this beta chain, an off-target read in a library designed for alpha chains. This chain joins TRBV6-2 or TRBV6-3 and TRBJ2-6, with D perhaps TRBD1 (6 bases). Germline lookup yields CDR1 MNHEY and CDR2 SVGEGT. V lost 9 bases and J 1 base, leaving 16 bases between the germline ends. CDR3 length: 16 residues. In DNA, the CDR3 is TGTGCCAGGGGGCAGGGGTCGGTATCTGGGGCCAACGTCCTGACTTTC. Encoded protein: CARGQGSVSGANVLTF.

This clonotype came up many times. A library prepared for alpha chains yielded this beta chain as an off-target read; its size is of little meaning. The gene calls are TRBV7-2 and TRBJ2-5; 7 positions agree with TRBD1. This CDR3 spans 15 amino acids. The germline V gene has CDR1 SGHTA and CDR2 FQGNSA. V gave up 6 bases and J gave up 1 base; unmatched junction bases: 8. The CDR3 DNA reads TGTGCCAGCAGTCCCCAAACAGGGGCCCAAGAGACCCAGTACTTC. This sequence encodes CASSPQTGAQETQYF. Full variable domain (rest looked up from reference TRBV7-2 and TRBJ2-5): GAGVSQSPSNKVTEKGKDVELRCDPISGHTALYWYRQSLGQGLEFLIYFQGNSAPDKSGLPSDRFSAERTGGSVSTLTIQRTQQEDSAVYLCASSPQTGAQETQYFGPGTRLLVL.

This clonotype has at least ten counts. This beta chain is a stray sequence in a library constructed for alpha chains; its clone size is not meaningful. J is TRBJ2-1 and V is TRBV12-3 or TRBV12-4; 10 bases align to TRBD1. This CDR3 has 15 amino acids. The trim removed 5 bases at V and 6 bases at J, leaving 7 bases unmatched. CDR3 in DNA: TGTGCCAGCAGTGGGCAGGGACAGGGGTCCAATGAGCAGTTCTTC. The encoded protein is CASSGQGQGSNEQFF.

Many counts were recorded for this clonotype. This beta chain is off target for a library built for alpha chains, so its abundance means little. V is TRBV29-1 and J is TRBJ1-2; possible D gene TRBD1, 5 bases. Germline loops: CDR1 SQVTM, CDR2 ANQGSEA. V gave up 3 bases and J gave up 5 bases, with 13 bases separating them. The CDR3 has 13 amino acids. The CDR3 loop reads CSVENPGRYGYTF. The CDR3 DNA reads TGCAGCGTTGAGAACCCGGGACGATATGGCTACACCTTC.

This clonotype was seen many times. A library prepared for alpha chains yielded this beta chain as an off-target read; its size is of little meaning. As DNA, the CDR3 is TGTGCCAGCAGCCCCCAGACTATGCTACAGTACTTC. This codes for CASSPQTMLQYF. The chain combines TRBV7-9 with TRBJ2-7; TRBD2 is a possible D gene (5 bases). From germline, CDR1 is SEHNR and CDR2 FQNEAQ (reference sequence). The CDR3 is made up of 12 amino acids. V shed 5 bases and J shed 10 bases, with 15 bases lying between them. Looking up the rest from reference TRBV7-9 and TRBJ2-7 gives the full variable domain: DTGVSQNPRHKITKRGQNVTFRCDPISEHNRLYWYRQTLGQGPEFLTYFQNEAQLEKSRLLSDRFSAERPKGSFSTLEIQRTEQGDSAMYLCASSPQTMLQYFGPGTRLTVT.

This clonotype was counted many times. This beta chain slipped into a library made for alpha chains as a stray read, so its size is not meaningful. This sequence joins TRBV20-1 and TRBJ2-2; 8 bases fit TRBD2. CDR3 length: 15 residues. Germline CDR1 and CDR2: DFQATT and SNEGSKA (reference sequence). The ends lost 2 bases at V and 6 bases at J; junction bases unmatched: 8. The CDR3 bases are TGCAGTGCTAGAACGACTAGCGTGGGGGCCGGGGAGCTGTTTTTT. It encodes CSARTTSVGAGELFF.

In its sample, this clonotype was seen a few times. The library was prepared for alpha chains; this beta chain is a stray read, so its frequency means little. The CDR3 loop reads CASSAGLGSSPLHF. The CDR3 region has the DNA TGTGCCAGCAGCGCGGGACTCGGGAGTTCACCCCTCCACTTT. The chain uses TRBV7-2 and TRBJ1-6, with D perhaps TRBD1 (5 bases). Germline V gives CDR1 SGHTA, CDR2 FQGNSA. V lost 5 bases to trimming and J lost 9 bases, with 14 bases between them. This CDR3 contains 14 residues.

Regarding this clonotype: This beta chain appears as a stray read in a library generated for alpha chains; its size is not informative. V gene TRBV5-4 combines with J gene TRBJ2-3, with D possibly matching TRBD1 (5 bases). The CDR3 is 15 residues long. The V end lost 2 bases, the J end lost 2 bases, and 12 bases lay between the germline ends. Per the germline V gene, CDR1 is SGHNT and CDR2 is YYREEE (reference sequence). CDR3: CASSLNAGATDTQYF. The CDR3 DNA is TGTGCCAGCAGCTTAAATGCTGGGGCCACAGATACGCAGTATTTT.

This clonotype was seen repeatedly, ten times or more. In a library made to pick up alpha chains, this beta chain is a stray read with a size that means little. The chain carries TRBV5-5 and TRBJ1-2; D perhaps matches TRBD1 (6 bases). The CDR3 contains 14 residues. V was trimmed by 4 bases and J by 4 bases, leaving 14 bases between them. CDR1 SGHKS and CDR2 YYEKEE come from the germline V gene (reference sequence). DNA for the CDR3: TGTGCCAGCAGCCCGGACAGCGGAGGCTATGGCTACACCTTC. It specifies CASSPDSGGYGYTF.

This clonotype ranks as medium-sized (0.01 to 0.1%). This beta chain lies outside the target of a library built for alpha chains; its clone size means little. This sequence joins TRBV5-6 and TRBJ1-6; D not certain. Germline loops: CDR1 SGHDT, CDR2 YYEEEE. This CDR3 is built from 17 residues. V was pared by 0 bases and J by 3 bases, with 13 bases between. The CDR3 is CASSLALYRFYNSPLHF. DNA of the CDR3: TGTGCCAGCAGCTTGGCGCTCTACCGATTCTATAATTCACCCCTCCACTTT.

This clonotype has at least ten counts. This beta chain appears as a stray read in a library generated for alpha chains; its size is not informative. The chain recombines TRBV3-1 with TRBJ1-3; D gene ambiguous. The CDR3 runs 15 residues. V lost 5 bases and J lost 4, with 15 bases in between. Germline loops: CDR1 LGHDT, CDR2 YNNKEL (reference sequence). The CDR3 DNA reads as TGTGCCAGCAGCACCCGGGAAAGAGAGGGAAACACCATATATTTT. It codes for CASSTREREGNTIYF.

This clonotype showed up many times. Little can be read into the size of this beta chain, an off-target read in a library designed for alpha chains. The chain joins TRBV6-6 to TRBJ2-5; TRBD2 aligns across 11 bases. The J segment lost 1 base and the V segment lost 2 bases, leaving 3 bases of the junction unmatched. Germline V CDR1 and CDR2: MNHNY, SVGAGI (reference sequence). The CDR3 is made up of 16 amino acids. The CDR3 spells CASSYMGTSGQETQYF. The CDR3 nucleotides are TGTGCCAGCAGTTACATGGGGACTAGCGGCCAAGAGACCCAGTACTTC.

This clonotype has a count of ten or more. This beta chain is off target for a library built for alpha chains, so its abundance means little. V and J are TRBV5-8 and TRBJ2-1, with D tentatively TRBD1 (6 bases). CDR1 SGHTS and CDR2 YDEGEE come from the germline V gene. With 0 bases removed from V and 1 base from J, the gap between germline ends came to 17 bases. There are 18 residues in the CDR3. The DNA for the CDR3 is TGTGCCAGCAGCTTGGATCGCATGCAGGGGCCATCCTACAATGAGCAGTTCTTC. Translating gives CASSLDRMQGPSYNEQFF.

This clonotype was counted at least ten times. The size of this beta chain means little, since it is a stray read in a library made for alpha chains. The rearrangement links TRBV20-1 to TRBJ2-5; the D is unclear. The CDR3 is made up of 12 amino acids. Germline values: CDR1 DFQATT, CDR2 SNEGSKA (reference sequence). V dropped 3 bases and J dropped 3 bases, with 8 bases sitting between them. Here the CDR3 reads CSARGRKETQYF. In nucleotides, the CDR3 is TGCAGTGCTAGGGGTAGAAAAGAGACCCAGTACTTC.

This clonotype was counted a few times. This beta chain slipped into a library made for alpha chains as a stray read, so its size is not meaningful. The chain combines TRBV7-6 with TRBJ1-6, with D unclear. V was pared by 2 bases and J by 6 bases, with 11 bases between. In germline, CDR1 is SGHVS, CDR2 FNYEAQ. CDR3 size: 15 residues. The CDR3 DNA reads TGTGCCAGCAGCTTATCCAGGTCGATTAATTCACCCCTCCACTTT. Its protein is CASSLSRSINSPLHF.

At least ten counts were recorded for this clonotype. For a library built for alpha chains, this beta chain is a stray read; little rests on its size. This chain connects TRBV5-4 to TRBJ2-5; a possible D gene is TRBD1 (5 bases). Germline V gene sequence: CDR1 SGHNT, CDR2 YYREEE (reference sequence). The CDR3 has 16 amino acids. Trimming pared 3 bases from V and 5 bases from J, leaving 20 bases between. The CDR3 DNA reads as TGTGCCAGCAGCTCGTGGGGCCGATCAGTGGGGGAGACCCAGTACTTC. Its translation is CASSSWGRSVGETQYF.

There are many counts of this clonotype. The library was prepared for alpha chains; this beta chain is a stray read, so its frequency means little. The chain joins TRBV7-3 to TRBJ2-1, with 10 bases fitting TRBD1. The CDR3 is 15 residues long. The germline gives CDR1 SGHTA, CDR2 FQGTGA. The V segment lost 3 bases and the J segment 4 bases; nucleotides outside the gene matches: 3. The CDR3: CASSLRGQGYNEQFF. The CDR3 bases are TGTGCCAGCAGCTTGAGGGGACAGGGGTACAATGAGCAGTTCTTC.